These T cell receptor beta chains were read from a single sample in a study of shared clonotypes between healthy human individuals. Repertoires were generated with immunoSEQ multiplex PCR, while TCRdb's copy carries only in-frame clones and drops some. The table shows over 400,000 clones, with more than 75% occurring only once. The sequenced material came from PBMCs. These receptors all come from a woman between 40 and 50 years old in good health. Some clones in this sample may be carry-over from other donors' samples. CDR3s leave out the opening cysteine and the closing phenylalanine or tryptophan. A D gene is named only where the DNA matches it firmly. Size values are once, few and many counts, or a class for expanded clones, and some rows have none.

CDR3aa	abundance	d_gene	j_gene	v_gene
ASSPPAGQLSGNTIY	-	TRBD1	TRBJ1-3	TRBV18
SAQKNIQY	-	-	TRBJ2-4	TRBV20-1
ASSLAPDSNYGYT	-	-	TRBJ1-2	TRBV5-1
ASSDHGRSNTQY	once	TRBD2	TRBJ2-3	TRBV6-4
ASSLVGGLAYNEQF	-	-	TRBJ2-1	TRBV7-9
ASSFRGTSGTDTQY	once	TRBD2	TRBJ2-3	TRBV5-1
ASSLEVRDTQY	-	-	TRBJ2-3	TRBV28
ASSLSRGGQETQY	-	-	TRBJ2-5	TRBV27
ASSYQFDYGYT	few	-	TRBJ1-2	TRBV7-9
ASSFGALAGEETQY	once	TRBD2	TRBJ2-5	TRBV5-1
ASSLGSGLASYEQY	-	TRBD2	TRBJ2-7	TRBV7-9
ASSSHRDPNEKLF	-	-	TRBJ1-4	TRBV7-9
ASSPSGTSNNEQY	once	TRBD2	TRBJ2-7	TRBV18
SSAGANNEQF	many	TRBD2	TRBJ2-1	TRBV10-3
ASSAYFYDVSGRSYEQY	-	-	TRBJ2-7	TRBV5-6
ASSQGTGFLDTQY	-	TRBD1	TRBJ2-3	TRBV4-3
ASGQQETQY	once	-	TRBJ2-5	TRBV6-6
ASRARPGLSYEQY	-	-	TRBJ2-7	TRBV6-1
ASSSGFKPEAF	-	-	TRBJ1-1	TRBV6-9
ASSQGRLAGADEQY	-	TRBD2	TRBJ2-7	TRBV4-1
ASSPSGSRLNTGELF	-	-	TRBJ2-2	TRBV11-1
ASSWSGTGSYGYT	-	TRBD1	TRBJ1-2	TRBV11-2
ASSSEGTSNQPQH	-	-	TRBJ1-5	TRBV7-2
ASSVGTSGNNEQF	-	TRBD2	TRBJ2-1	TRBV6-4
ASSESRATDTQY	-	-	TRBJ2-3	TRBV10-1
ASSFTGDVYEQY	-	TRBD1	TRBJ2-7	TRBV5-1
ASSIDVGSYEQY	-	-	TRBJ2-7	TRBV19
ASSELDKSGFQETQY	many	-	TRBJ2-5	TRBV7-9
ASSLGWEADTQY	-	-	TRBJ2-3	TRBV11-3
ASSKHEFRLLSTDTQY	-	-	TRBJ2-3	TRBV21-1
VTSQGKWVGYT	-	-	TRBJ1-2	TRBV6-1
ASSLLLRGNTEAF	-	-	TRBJ1-1	TRBV28
ASSEGNTEAF	-	-	TRBJ1-1	TRBV7-3
ASRPDRGVSYGYT	-	TRBD1	TRBJ1-2	TRBV28
ASSPRGQGNVGTEAF	-	-	TRBJ1-1	TRBV18
ASSRFRGPYEQY	-	-	TRBJ2-7	TRBV4-1
ASRQGAGNYGYT	-	TRBD1	TRBJ1-2	TRBV19
ASSLGWGATNQETQY	-	-	TRBJ2-5	TRBV7-9
ASRQGSISYEQY	-	-	TRBJ2-7	TRBV5-1
ASSGLTYEQY	-	-	TRBJ2-7	TRBV19
ASSATFTDTEAF	-	-	TRBJ1-1	TRBV5-1
ASSQSYEQY	few	-	TRBJ2-7	TRBV14
ASSLGQHNQPQH	once	-	TRBJ1-5	TRBV28
ASSPRGGSDTGELF	once	-	TRBJ2-2	TRBV18
ASSLAAKTSTDTQY	-	-	TRBJ2-3	TRBV5-4
ATSKDRGGYEQY	-	TRBD1	TRBJ2-7	TRBV15
ASSESHGFPAQY	-	-	TRBJ2-3	TRBV14
AWDTFPGLAGNEQF	few	TRBD2	TRBJ2-1	TRBV30
ASSLVGQGYEQY	-	TRBD1	TRBJ2-7	TRBV7-9
ASSLGSTRGETQY	-	-	TRBJ2-5	TRBV7-6
ASSLTLAGGPRNKQF	-	TRBD2	TRBJ2-1	TRBV7-2
ASSGSGSYEQY	-	-	TRBJ2-7	TRBV6-1
ASSKTTEPSGELF	-	-	TRBJ2-2	TRBV6-1
ASSQERLRDSRNYGYT	-	TRBD1	TRBJ1-2	TRBV4-1
ASSPQGYGEQY	-	-	TRBJ2-7	TRBV18
ASSLISEREVEQF	-	TRBD2	TRBJ2-1	TRBV5-1